This T cell receptor beta chain emerged from a study of blood T cell repertoires in COVID-19 (dated by TCRdb to the early 2020s). With regard to the full study: Collaborator samples came from the United States, Italy and Spain and covered acute and convalescent phases of COVID-19. The sample metadata nearly always contained a de-identified subject ID, COVID-19 status, age in years and sex. The repertoires were released in a freely available public database intended as a resource for research on the immune response to SARS-CoV-2. Deeply sampled blood TCRbeta repertoires from subjects exposed to, actively infected with, or recovered from COVID-19 were included in the dataset. The prospective study material was composed of cDNA or gDNA derived from T cells, B-cell-depleted T cells, or PBMCs. The samples were drawn from the first 160 participants of the ongoing ImmuneRACE study and from 950 to 1,500 subjects provided by 6 global collaborators. Where available, HLA class I and class II types were taken from metadata supplied by the sample provider and were not determined by assay-based typing.

Overall results and qualifications from the work: The amount of clinical and demographic metadata varied by source and participant and was provided uncurated.

The collaborating institutions used their own protocols to collect whole blood in K2EDTA tubes. Collaborator samples were shipped for TCRbeta analysis as frozen whole blood, isolated PBMCs, or DNA extracted from either sample type. TCRbeta CDR3 regions were amplified from genomic DNA using the immunoSEQ Assay, a bias-controlled multiplex PCR. In the original analysis: The number of nucleated cells in each sample was estimated from the amplification of reference gene primers within the assay. Sequence reads were collapsed and filtered to measure the absolute abundance of every unique TCRbeta CDR3 rearrangement. For each sample, productive Simpson clonality was calculated as the square root of Simpson's diversity index across productive rearrangements. Sourced from immuneACCESS, this table was stored by TCRdb with only in-frame sequences that have V and J called. A share of the clones is absent; for the studies checked, an unresolved V gene accounts for under half, and the remainder has no known explanation. Clone size and V and J calls were adopted from that table, with D and trimming inferred from the DNA. The sample table shows fewer than 250,000 clones, and 80% are seen once. Roughly 6.4% of the sample is in the top ten clones.

On this clone itself: It lacks a known antigen. Base qualities were left out, and no much larger clone turns up one base away.

The CDR3 spans 15 residues, from the cysteine through the phenylalanine. The CDR3 DNA has 45 bases and is translated from base 1. V is shortened by 3 bases, J by 2 bases, and the region joining them spans 14 bases. In the germline V gene, CDR1 corresponds to MGHRA and CDR2 to YSYEKL. Sequenced: peripheral blood. The chain joins TRBV4-1 to TRBJ2-7, with a tentative D gene TRBD2 over 6 matching bases. The TCR comes from a man between 60 and 75 years old with acute or convalescent COVID-19. CDR3 region: CASSHPGLNTYEQYF. At the DNA level, the sequence is TGCGCCAGCAGCCACCCGGGACTCAATACCTACGAGCAGTACTTC.